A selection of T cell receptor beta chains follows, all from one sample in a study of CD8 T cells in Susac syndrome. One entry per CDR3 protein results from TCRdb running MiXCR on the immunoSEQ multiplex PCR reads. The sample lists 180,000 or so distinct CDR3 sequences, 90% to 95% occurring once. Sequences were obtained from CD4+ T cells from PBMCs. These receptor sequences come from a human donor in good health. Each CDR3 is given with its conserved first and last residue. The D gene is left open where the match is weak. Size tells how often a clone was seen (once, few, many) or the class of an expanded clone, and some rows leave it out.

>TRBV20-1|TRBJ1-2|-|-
TGCAGTGCTAGAAATCTACGGACAGACCCTGGCTACACCTTC
CSARNLRTDPGYTF
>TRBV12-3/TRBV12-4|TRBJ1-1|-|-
TGTGCCAGCAGTTTAGGTCGGGCTTTCTTT
CASSLGRAFF
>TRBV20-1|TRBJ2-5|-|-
TGCAGTGCTATGGCCCCAGGGGAGACCCAGTACTTC
CSAMAPGETQYF
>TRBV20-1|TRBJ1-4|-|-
TGCAGTGCGGGTGCAACTAATGAAAAACTGTTTTTT
CSAGATNEKLFF
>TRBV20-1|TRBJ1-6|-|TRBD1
TGCAGTGCTATAGAAAGGGGGCGCTTTCGTAATTCACCCCTCCACTTT
CSAIERGRFRNSPLHF
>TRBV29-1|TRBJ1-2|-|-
TGCAGCGTTGATGACAGGTCCCCGGGTGGCTACACCTTC
CSVDDRSPGGYTF
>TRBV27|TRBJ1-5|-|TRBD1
TGTGCCAGCAGCCCAATACAGGGGAACAATCAGCCCCAGCATTTT
CASSPIQGNNQPQHF
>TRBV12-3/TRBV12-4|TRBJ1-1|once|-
TGTGCCAGCAGTTTTGGGGGGGCCGGCACTGAAGCTTTCTTT
CASSFGGAGTEAFF
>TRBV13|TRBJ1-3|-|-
TGTGCCAGCAGCTATGGGACACACGAACCTGGAAACACCATATATTTT
CASSYGTHEPGNTIYF
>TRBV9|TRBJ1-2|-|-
TGTGCCAGCAGCCCCCCGGGGATGGGGGGCGCCTCCTATGGCTACACCTTC
CASSPPGMGGASYGYTF
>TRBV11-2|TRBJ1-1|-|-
TGTGCCAGCAGCCTACGAGCAGGGAACACTGAAGCTTTCTTT
CASSLRAGNTEAFF
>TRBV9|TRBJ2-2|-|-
TGTGCCAGCAGCCCAGGCGCCTCTAACACCGGGGAGCTGTTTTTT
CASSPGASNTGELFF
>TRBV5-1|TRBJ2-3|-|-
TGCGCCAGCAGGCTACGCCGGGACTCCACCACAGATACGCAGTATTTT
CASRLRRDSTTDTQYF
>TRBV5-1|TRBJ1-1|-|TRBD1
TGCGCCAGCGGAACAGGGGGCACAGAAAACACTGAAGCTTTCTTT
CASGTGGTENTEAFF
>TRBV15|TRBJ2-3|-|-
TGTGCCACCAGCAGAGATAGGGGACCACTAGCAGATACGCAGTATTTT
CATSRDRGPLADTQYF
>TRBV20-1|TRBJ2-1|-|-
TGCAGTGCTATTAGCGGCTCCTACAATGAGCAGTTCTTC
CSAISGSYNEQFF
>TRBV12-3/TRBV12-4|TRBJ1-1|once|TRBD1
TGTGCCAGCAGACCCACCGAGGGGACAGGCTCGGAGGACGCTTTCTTT
CASRPTEGTGSEDAFF
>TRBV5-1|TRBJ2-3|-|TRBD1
TGCGCCAGCAGCTCTAGAAGACAGGGGGGATCAGATACGCAGTATTTT
CASSSRRQGGSDTQYF
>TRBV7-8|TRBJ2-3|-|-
TGTGCCACCCATAGAAGCACAGATACGCAGTATTTT
CATHRSTDTQYF
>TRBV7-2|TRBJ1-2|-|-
TGTGCCAGCAGCTTAGCCACAGCGAGCGGCTACACCTTC
CASSLATASGYTF
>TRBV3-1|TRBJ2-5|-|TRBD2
TGTGCCAGCAGCTTAGCGGGTGCCCTCCAAGAGACCCAGTACTTC
CASSLAGALQETQYF
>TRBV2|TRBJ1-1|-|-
TGTGCCAACACTAAAAACGACCCAAGGGGCGAAGCTTTCTTT
CANTKNDPRGEAFF
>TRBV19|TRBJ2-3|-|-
TGTGCCAGTAGTAATCGACCATATCCCTCCGCAGATACGCAGTATTTT
CASSNRPYPSADTQYF
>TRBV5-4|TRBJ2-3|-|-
TGTGCCAGCAGCCACGGGACCCTGGGGAGGGATACGCAGTATTTT
CASSHGTLGRDTQYF
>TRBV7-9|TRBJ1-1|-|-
TGTGCCAGCAGCTCGACCGTGACTGAAGCTTTCTTT
CASSSTVTEAFF
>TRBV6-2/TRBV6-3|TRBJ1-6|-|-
TGTGCCAGCAATTGGGAGCCGGGGATATCCTATAATTCACCCCTCCACTTT
CASNWEPGISYNSPLHF
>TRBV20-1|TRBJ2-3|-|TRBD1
TGCAGTGCTATCCCGGGACAGGGGGCGGGTACGCAGTATTTT
CSAIPGQGAGTQYF
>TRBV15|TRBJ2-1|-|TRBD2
TGTGCCACCAGCAGGTCCGGGACTAGCGATGAGCAGTTCTTC
CATSRSGTSDEQFF
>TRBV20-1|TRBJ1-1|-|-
TGCAGTGCTACGGGTCGGAGGGGCGACACTGAAGCTTTCTTT
CSATGRRGDTEAFF
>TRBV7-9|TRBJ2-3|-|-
TGTGCCAGCAGCTTATCTATCACAGATACGCAGTATTTT
CASSLSITDTQYF
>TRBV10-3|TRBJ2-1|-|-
TGTGCCACCCTTGAAGTTACTTCTAGCGATGAGCAGTTCTTC
CATLEVTSSDEQFF
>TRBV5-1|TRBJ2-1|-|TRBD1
TGCGCCAGCAGCTTAGCCGGGACAGGGGGCTTCAATGAGCAGTTCTTC
CASSLAGTGGFNEQFF
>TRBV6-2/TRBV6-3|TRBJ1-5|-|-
TGTGCCAGCAGCCTTACACGACAGGACAATCAGCCCCAGCATTTT
CASSLTRQDNQPQHF
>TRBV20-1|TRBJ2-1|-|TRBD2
TGCAGTGCTTCTTCGGGGGGGCCCGATGAGCAGTTCTTC
CSASSGGPDEQFF
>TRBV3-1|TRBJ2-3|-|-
TGTGCCGTTCGGGGTCCAGATACGCAGTATTTT
CAVRGPDTQYF
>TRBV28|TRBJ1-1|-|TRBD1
TGTGCCAGCAGCCAGTGGGGCGCAGGGGGCCGTGAAGCTTTCTTT
CASSQWGAGGREAFF
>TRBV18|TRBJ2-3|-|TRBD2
TGTGCCAGCGGAAGTGCGGGAGCCACAGATACGCAGTATTTT
CASGSAGATDTQYF
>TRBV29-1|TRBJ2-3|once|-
TGCAGCGGGAAGGGGGGGGCTAGCACAGATACGCAGTATTTT
CSGKGGASTDTQYF
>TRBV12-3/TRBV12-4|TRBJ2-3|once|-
TGTGCCAGCAGTTTTCAGACTAGCACAGATACGCAGTATTTT
CASSFQTSTDTQYF
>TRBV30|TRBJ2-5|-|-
TGTGCCTGGGGGCGGAAGGGCGAGGAGACCCAGTACTTC
CAWGRKGEETQYF
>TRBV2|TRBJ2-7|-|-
TGTGCCAGCAGTGGCGGAGTCGCGCAGTACTTC
CASSGGVAQYF
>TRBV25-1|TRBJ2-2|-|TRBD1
TGTGCCAGCAGATTTGCAGGGGGCACCGGGGAGCTGTTTTTT
CASRFAGGTGELFF
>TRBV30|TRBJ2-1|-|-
TGTGCCTGGATACAGGGTAGCTCCTACAATGAGCAGTTCTTC
CAWIQGSSYNEQFF
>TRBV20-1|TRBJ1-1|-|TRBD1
TGCAGTGCTCCGGGACAGGATTGGGACACTGAAGCTTTCTTT
CSAPGQDWDTEAFF
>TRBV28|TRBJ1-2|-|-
TGTGCCAGCAGTGACTCCAATAAACGGTGGTACACCTTC
CASSDSNKRWYTF
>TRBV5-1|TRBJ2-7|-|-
TGCGCCAGCAGGCAGGGGGGCTCCTACGAGCAGTACTTC
CASRQGGSYEQYF
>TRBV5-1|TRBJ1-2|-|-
TGCGCCAGCAGCTTGTCGGGGACCCCAGATGGCTACACCTTC
CASSLSGTPDGYTF
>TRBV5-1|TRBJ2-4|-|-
TGCGCCAGCACCTCCCGGGGGTCCGGAGTGGCGTACTTC
CASTSRGSGVAYF
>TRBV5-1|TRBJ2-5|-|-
TGCGCCAGCAGCACACAGGGAGGGGAAGAGACCCAGTACTTC
CASSTQGGEETQYF
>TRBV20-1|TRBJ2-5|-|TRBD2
TGCAGTGCTAGAGATCGGCTAGCGGGAGGGGTAGGAGAGACCCAGTACTTC
CSARDRLAGGVGETQYF
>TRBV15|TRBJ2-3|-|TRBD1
TGTGCCACCAGCAGAGACATCCCAAGGGGACAGGGACAGTATTTT
CATSRDIPRGQGQYF
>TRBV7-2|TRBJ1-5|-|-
TGTGCCAGCAGCTTGATCCCGGGGAACCAGCCCCAGCATTTT
CASSLIPGNQPQHF
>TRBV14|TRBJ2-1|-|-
TGTGCCAGCAGCCCTCCGGGACTCTCCTACAATGAGCAGTTCTTC
CASSPPGLSYNEQFF
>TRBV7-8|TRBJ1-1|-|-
TGTGCCAGCAGCTCGAACAGGGCTAGGGGCACTGAAGCTTTCTTT
CASSSNRARGTEAFF
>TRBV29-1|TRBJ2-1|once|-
TGCAGCGTTGGAGGCGGGGCAAGGAGTGAGCAGTTCTTC
CSVGGGARSEQFF
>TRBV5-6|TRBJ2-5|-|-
TGTGCCAGCAGCTTGGAAGGCAGGGGTCCGCATAAAGAGACCCAGTACTTC
CASSLEGRGPHKETQYF
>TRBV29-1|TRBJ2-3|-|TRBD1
TGCAGCGTAACAAGAGGGCAGGGGGTCGCAGATACGCAGTATTTT
CSVTRGQGVADTQYF
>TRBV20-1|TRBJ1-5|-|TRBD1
TGCAGTGCCCGAGGGGGCGGGGCCGGCGTTGGCGGGCAGCCCCAGCATTTT
CSARGGGAGVGGQPQHF
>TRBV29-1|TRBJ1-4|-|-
TGCAGCGTTGAGTCTAATGAAAAACTGTTTTTT
CSVESNEKLFF